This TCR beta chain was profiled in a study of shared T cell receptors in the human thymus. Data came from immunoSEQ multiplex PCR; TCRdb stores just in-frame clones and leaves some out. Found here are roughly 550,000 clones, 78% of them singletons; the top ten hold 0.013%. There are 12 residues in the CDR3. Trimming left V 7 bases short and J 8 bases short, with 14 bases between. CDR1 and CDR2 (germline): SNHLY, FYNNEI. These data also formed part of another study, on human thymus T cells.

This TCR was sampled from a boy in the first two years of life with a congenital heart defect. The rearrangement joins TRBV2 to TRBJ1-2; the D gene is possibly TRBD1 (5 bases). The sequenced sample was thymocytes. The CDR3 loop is CASTAGLDGYTF. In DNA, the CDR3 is TGTGCCAGCACCGCAGGGCTAGACGGCTACACCTTC.